This T cell receptor (beta chain) is from a study of shared clonotypes between healthy human individuals. The CDR3 has 16 residues. Trimming removed 6 bases from V and 3 bases from J, with 18 bases in between. Germline assignment: CDR1 SGDLS and CDR2 YYNGEE. At deep level, the assay was performed. Replicate PCRs run on sorted subsets employed approximately 200 ng DNA, 30,000 to 35,000 T cell genomes. Produced via immunoSEQ multiplex PCR; TCRdb's table is partial and in-frame only. This table has about 2.4 million clones, 90% to 95% appearing once. The chain joins TRBV9 to TRBJ2-2; weak D call: TRBD1 (6 bases). The sequence was obtained from a man between 18 and 35 years old in good health. Some clones in this sample may be carry-over from other donors' samples. Material: naive CD4+ T cells from PBMCs. Specified subset: CD45RA+ positively selected. The CDR3 DNA sequence: TGTGCCAGCACCCCCACAGGGTGGTTAGACACCGGGGAGCTGTTTTTT. Its translation: CASTPTGWLDTGELFF. Full variable domain (rest looked up from reference TRBV9 and TRBJ2-2): DSGVTQTPKHLITATGQRVTLRCSPRSGDLSVYWYQQSLDQGLQFLIQYYNGEERAKGNILERFSAQQFPDLHSELNLSSLELGDSALYFCASTPTGWLDTGELFFGEGSRLTVL.